The clone carrying this T cell receptor (beta chain) was picked up one time. Its antigen is unidentified. This sample was included in a study of radiotherapy plus CTLA-4 blockade in lung cancer. Findings and caveats of the study: Per reports, early blood T cell clone dynamics, plus interferon-beta, forecast response most strongly. In blood, tumor-derived TCR clones expanded after radiotherapy plus ipilimumab.

Trimming removed 4 bases from V and 3 bases from J, with 9 bases in between. Germline loops: CDR1 WNHNN, CDR2 SYGVQD (reference sequence). The CDR3 is 13 residues long. Only in-frame clones appear in the TCRdb table, and some are missing; sequencing was by immunoSEQ multiplex PCR. The table has over 75,000 clones, roughly 80% seen once. The TCR comes from a human donor with non-small cell lung cancer who had stable disease on radiotherapy plus ipilimumab. The J gene is TRBJ1-1, the V gene TRBV10-1, with no clear D. The sequencing used peripheral blood, collected from a patient treated with radiotherapy plus ipilimumab. CDR3 coding DNA: TGCGCCAGCAGTGGGGAACTGGACACTGAAGCTTTCTTT. Translating gives CASSGELDTEAFF.